Below, 30 T cell receptor beta chains from the same sample are listed, as sequenced in a study of T-cell reconstitution after alpha-beta-depleted transplantation in children. Using unique molecular identifiers, the investigators prepared the TCRbeta library. MiXCR was run by TCRdb on the PCR reads, yielding one entry per CDR3 protein. The table has around 600,000 distinct CDR3 sequences, approximately 16% seen once; the top ten hold about 1.1%. The input for sequencing was PBMCs from the stem cell graft donor, taken from the stem cell graft. The receptors derive from a human donor who donated a stem cell graft to a child with acute myeloid leukemia.

In its sample, this clonotype was seen a few times. The chain couples TRBV6-2 or TRBV6-3 to TRBJ2-2, with 13 bases that match TRBD2. J lost 0 bases, V lost 7 bases, and 5 bases had no gene match. CDR1 is MNHEY, CDR2 SVGEGT, per germline. The CDR3 has 17 amino acids. DNA of the CDR3: TGTGCCAGCACTCTGACTAGCGGGGGGCCGAACACCGGGGAGCTGTTTTTT. This translates into CASTLTSGGPNTGELFF.

This clonotype has more than one count but fewer than ten. The rearrangement links TRBV20-1 to TRBJ2-1; tentatively, D is TRBD2 (6 bases). CDR1 and CDR2 from the germline V gene are DFQATT and SNEGSKA (reference sequence). The CDR3 is made up of 12 amino acids. Trimming removed 2 bases at V and 9 bases at J, with 11 bases between. CDR3 nucleotide sequence: TGCAGTGCTAGATACCTGGGGGGTGAGCAGTTCTTC. Translation gives CSARYLGGEQFF.

The chain recombines TRBV7-9 with TRBJ2-3; D possibly corresponds to TRBD1 (7 bases). Trimming took 1 base from V and 5 from J, leaving 13 bases between them. This CDR3 contains 15 residues. The germline V gene has CDR1 SEHNR and CDR2 FQNEAQ (reference sequence). The CDR3 spells CASSLVGGGIDTQYF. The DNA for the CDR3 is TGTGCCAGCAGCTTAGTTGGAGGGGGCATAGATACGCAGTATTTT.

This clonotype was detected many times. CDR3 DNA: TGCAGTGTTAGGGGTTCTGGTGAAAAACTGTTTTTT. Translated, it gives CSVRGSGEKLFF. The V call is TRBV20-1, the J call TRBJ1-4; D possibly corresponds to TRBD1 (5 bases). CDR1 is DFQATT, CDR2 SNEGSKA, per germline (reference sequence). The CDR3 length is 12 residues. The germline V and J ends were trimmed by 7 bases and 7 bases, with 13 bases remaining between them.

This clonotype was seen a handful of times. The chain joins TRBV11-2 to TRBJ1-1, with D possibly matching TRBD1 (5 bases). V was trimmed by 6 bases and J by 6 bases, leaving 14 bases between them. There are 13 residues in the CDR3. CDR1 is SGHAT, CDR2 FQNNGV, per germline. The CDR3 spells CASSSIREAEAFF. The CDR3 DNA reads TGTGCCAGCAGTTCGATCAGGGAGGCTGAAGCTTTCTTT. The variable domain in full, with the rest retrieved from reference TRBV11-2 and TRBJ1-1, is EAGVAQSPRYKIIEKRQSVAFWCNPISGHATLYWYQQILGQGPKLLIQFQNNGVVDDSQLPKDRFSAERLKGVDSTLKIQPAKLEDSAVYLCASSSIREAEAFFGQGTRLTVV.

The chain couples TRBV11-3 to TRBJ2-1; 8 bases fit TRBD2. This CDR3 is built from 15 residues. Germline-derived CDR1 and CDR2 are SGHNT and YENEEA. Trimming cost V 2 bases and J 2 bases; bases outside gene matches: 2. CDR3 bases: TGTGCCAGCAGCTTAACTAGCGGCACCTACAATGAGCAGTTCTTC. Protein sequence: CASSLTSGTYNEQFF.

This clonotype was counted a few times. J is TRBJ1-4 and V is TRBV5-1, with 10 positions matching TRBD1. Germline CDR1 SGHRS, CDR2 YFSETQ. This CDR3 is built from 15 residues. The ends lost 6 bases at V and 5 bases at J; junction bases unmatched: 7. The CDR3 DNA reads as TGCGCCAGCACCGGGACAGGGGCCACGAATGAAAAACTGTTTTTT. It yields the protein CASTGTGATNEKLFF.

The chain links TRBV7-2 to TRBJ2-7; 7 bases match TRBD1. The length of the CDR3 is 14 residues. The germline gives CDR1 SGHTA, CDR2 FQGNSA. The V gene end was trimmed by 7 bases and the J gene end by 4 bases; junction bases not matched to a gene: 10. CDR3 sequence: CASNHHRGKYEQYF. The CDR3 nucleotides are TGTGCCAGCAACCACCACAGGGGAAAATACGAGCAGTACTTC.

This chain uses TRBV24-1 with TRBJ2-1; D tentatively fits TRBD1 or TRBD2 (5 bases each). Germline CDR1 KGHDR, CDR2 SFDVKD. The CDR3 loop spans 14 amino acids. The germline V and J ends were trimmed by 6 bases and 0 bases, with 8 bases remaining between them. The CDR3 bases are TGTGCCACCAGTCGGGGCAGCTCCTACAATGAGCAGTTCTTC. The encoded protein is CATSRGSSYNEQFF.

The chain recombines TRBV7-9 with TRBJ1-5; 7 bases match TRBD1. Unmatched junction bases numbered 3, after V lost 0 bases and J lost 7 bases. This CDR3 spans 14 amino acids. Germline assignment: CDR1 SEHNR and CDR2 FQNEAQ (reference sequence). The CDR3 coding sequence is TGTGCCAGCAGCTTAGCAGGACAGGTACAGCCCCAGCATTTT. This encodes CASSLAGQVQPQHF.

The chain employs TRBV15 and TRBJ2-2; D may match TRBD1 or TRBD2 (6 bases each). The CDR3 extends over 17 amino acids. Germline V gives CDR1 LNHNV, CDR2 YYDKDF (reference sequence). The V gene lost 1 base and the J gene lost 2 bases, with 14 bases spanning the gap. CDR3 coding DNA: TGTGCCACCAGCAGAGGACGTGGGGGGCAAAACACCGGGGAGCTGTTTTTT. This codes for CATSRGRGGQNTGELFF.

This clonotype was recorded many times. This chain links TRBV6-2 or TRBV6-3 with TRBJ2-5; TRBD2 aligns across 10 bases. V lost 6 bases to trimming and J lost 2 bases; unmatched junction nucleotides: 9. The CDR3 has 16 residues. Germline CDR1 is MNHEY and CDR2 is SVGEGT. The CDR3 DNA is TGTGCCAGCAGCCCCCTCTTGACTAGCGGGCAAGAGACCCAGTACTTC. Amino acids: CASSPLLTSGQETQYF.

This clonotype was detected many times. The chain uses TRBV10-1 and TRBJ2-4; possible D gene TRBD1, 5 bases. CDR3 length: 16 residues. From germline, CDR1 is WNHNN and CDR2 SYGVQD (reference sequence). V was cut by 3 bases and J by 0 bases, with 12 bases left in between. The CDR3 coding sequence is TGCGCCAGCAGTGACAGGGCAACTCTAGCCAAAAACATTCAGTACTTC. Protein: CASSDRATLAKNIQYF.

This clonotype was detected many times. The CDR3 reads CASSRTQGPINNEQFF. DNA of the CDR3: TGCGCCAGCAGCCGGACACAGGGCCCGATCAACAATGAGCAGTTCTTC. The rearrangement joins TRBV5-1 to TRBJ2-1; the D gene is possibly TRBD1 (6 bases). CDR1 is SGHRS and CDR2 is YFSETQ in the germline V gene. The CDR3 totals 16 residues. V shed 4 bases and J shed 5 bases, with 19 bases lying between them.

This clonotype was picked up many times. The gene calls are TRBV12-3 or TRBV12-4 and TRBJ1-2; D ambiguous. The CDR3 loop spans 15 amino acids. V lost 10 bases and J 6 bases, leaving 24 bases between the germline ends. This chain's CDR3 is CATRITGQTLHGYTF. CDR3 coding DNA: TGTGCCACCCGCATAACTGGCCAGACGCTTCATGGCTACACCTTC.

In this sample, this clonotype turned up many times. The V call is TRBV30, the J call TRBJ1-5; weak D call: TRBD1 (5 bases). Trimming left V 0 bases short and J 3 bases short, with 21 bases between. Per the germline V gene, CDR1 is GTSNPN and CDR2 is SVGIG (reference sequence). The CDR3 sequence is 18 residues long. As DNA, the CDR3 is TGTGCCTGGAGTGTACGCTTTGGGGGGGATTGGGACAATCAGCCCCAGCATTTT. The encoded protein is CAWSVRFGGDWDNQPQHF. The full variable domain, in which reference TRBV30 and TRBJ1-5 provide the parts outside the CDR3, is SQTIHQWPATLVQPVGSPLSLECTVEGTSNPNLYWYRQAAGRGLQLLFYSVGIGQISSEVPQNLSASRPQDRQFILSSKKLLLSDSGFYLCAWSVRFGGDWDNQPQHFGDGTRLSIL.

The chain recombines TRBV15 with TRBJ1-2; 8 bases fit TRBD1. Germline CDR1 LNHNV, CDR2 YYDKDF (reference sequence). J gave up 3 bases and V 1 base, and 10 bases lay outside the gene matches. The length of the CDR3 is 17 residues. CDR3 sequence reads: CATSRGILKDRDYGYTF. CDR3 nucleotide sequence: TGTGCCACCAGCAGAGGAATTTTGAAGGACAGGGACTATGGCTACACCTTC.

The chain has TRBV20-1 and TRBJ2-3; D may be TRBD1 (6 bases). The CDR3 is 14 residues long. Trimming removed 4 bases from V and 3 bases from J, with 14 bases in between. CDR1 and CDR2 from the germline V gene are DFQATT and SNEGSKA (reference sequence). The CDR3 is CSAIGGSETDTQYF. The CDR3 DNA follows: TGCAGTGCTATAGGGGGATCCGAGACAGATACGCAGTATTTT.

V usage is TRBV11-2 and J usage is TRBJ1-3; no clear D. V was trimmed by 0 bases and J by 6 bases, leaving 15 bases between them. Per the germline V gene, CDR1 is SGHAT and CDR2 is FQNNGV. This CDR3 contains 16 residues. The CDR3 DNA sequence: TGTGCCAGCAGCTTAGAGGTTTGGGGTGCGGAAAACACCATATATTTT. Translated, it gives CASSLEVWGAENTIYF. Combining the CDR3 with reference TRBV11-2 and TRBJ1-3 gives the whole variable domain EAGVAQSPRYKIIEKRQSVAFWCNPISGHATLYWYQQILGQGPKLLIQFQNNGVVDDSQLPKDRFSAERLKGVDSTLKIQPAKLEDSAVYLCASSLEVWGAENTIYFGEGSWLTVV.

This clonotype occurred many times. The gene calls are TRBV7-2 and TRBJ2-7, with 10 bases fitting TRBD1. J gave up 3 bases and V 2 bases, and 1 base lay outside the gene matches. The CDR3 consists of 14 residues. Germline values: CDR1 SGHTA, CDR2 FQGNSA. The CDR3, as DNA: TGTGCCAGCAGCTTACGGGACAGGGGCTACGAGCAGTACTTC. It yields the protein CASSLRDRGYEQYF.

The chain has TRBV7-2 and TRBJ2-7; D is perhaps TRBD1 or TRBD2 (5 bases each). The CDR3 extends over 15 amino acids. Germline lookup yields CDR1 SGHTA and CDR2 FQGNSA. Trimming cost V 3 bases and J 5 bases, with 17 bases left between them. DNA for the CDR3: TGTGCCAGCAGCTTCCCCGGGACGGCCGTGGACGAGCAGTACTTC. Its protein product is CASSFPGTAVDEQYF. The entire variable domain, with the rest obtained from reference TRBV7-2 and TRBJ2-7, is as follows: GAGVSQSPSNKVTEKGKDVELRCDPISGHTALYWYRQSLGQGLEFLIYFQGNSAPDKSGLPSDRFSAERTGGSVSTLTIQRTQQEDSAVYLCASSFPGTAVDEQYFGPGTRLTVT.

This clonotype showed up many times. V and J are TRBV7-9 and TRBJ1-6; TRBD1 matches 9 bases. CDR3 size: 15 residues. J gave up 6 bases and V 5 bases, and 5 bases lay outside the gene matches. In germline, CDR1 is SEHNR, CDR2 FQNEAQ (reference sequence). CDR3 protein: CASSEGGQGNSPLHF. DNA for the CDR3: TGTGCCAGCAGCGAAGGGGGACAGGGTAATTCACCCCTCCACTTT.

CDR3 amino acids: CASSLTGWSEQYF. The CDR3 DNA is TGCGCCAGCAGCCTGACAGGGTGGAGCGAGCAGTACTTC. This chain joins TRBV4-3 and TRBJ2-7, with 7 bases lining up with TRBD1. Germline-derived CDR1 and CDR2 are LGHNA and YSLEER. The V gene end was trimmed by 4 bases and the J gene end by 6 bases; junction bases not matched to a gene: 6. The CDR3 sequence is 13 residues long.

This clonotype was counted many times. The chain recombines TRBV20-1 with TRBJ1-1, with 10 bases that match TRBD1. There are 16 residues in the CDR3. Per germline, CDR1 DFQATT and CDR2 SNEGSKA (reference sequence). The junction had 12 bases not matched to a gene; V was cut back by 1 base and J by 7 bases. CDR3 DNA: TGCAGTGCTAGAGCCACTTCCGATGACAGGGGGCTTGAAGCTTTCTTT. Residues: CSARATSDDRGLEAFF.

The rearrangement uses TRBV11-3 and TRBJ2-2; D call uncertain. From germline, CDR1 is SGHNT and CDR2 YENEEA. V lost 5 bases and J lost 0, with 7 bases in between. CDR3 length equals 14 residues. Here the CDR3 DNA reads TGTGCCAGCAGCACCATAGCGAACACCGGGGAGCTGTTTTTT. Translating it yields CASSTIANTGELFF.

This clonotype was observed a handful of times. CDR3 sequence: CASSPGLGPLETQYF. CDR3 in DNA: TGCGCCAGCAGCCCAGGACTGGGGCCATTGGAGACCCAGTACTTC. V gene TRBV5-1 combines with J gene TRBJ2-5; tentatively, D is TRBD1 or TRBD2 (5 bases each). The CDR3 contains 15 residues. The V and J ends lost 4 bases and 5 bases respectively, with 18 bases between them. Germline V gene sequence: CDR1 SGHRS, CDR2 YFSETQ.

This rearrangement joins TRBV6-1 to TRBJ1-6, with 8 bases aligning to TRBD1. Germline trimming cut 7 bases from V and 10 bases from J; bases unmatched to any gene: 18. The CDR3 extends over 17 amino acids. Germline V lookup: CDR1 MNHNS, CDR2 SASEGT. The CDR3 region has the DNA TGTGCCAGCACCAAAAGGGGACAGGTTCCTTTAGGGTCACCCCTCCACTTT. This encodes CASTKRGQVPLGSPLHF.

This clonotype was counted once. The germline gene is not matched at one end of the junction; a read error may be the cause. The rearrangement links TRBV7-2 to TRBJ1-1; D ambiguous. This CDR3 comprises 13 residues. Germline-derived CDR1 and CDR2 are SGHTA and FQGNSA. The CDR3 DNA sequence: TGTGCCAGCAGGGACGAACGGAACTCTGAAGCTTTCTTT. As protein: CASRDERNSEAFF.

This clonotype has ten or more counts. The V gene is TRBV5-6, the J gene TRBJ2-7, with D perhaps being TRBD1 or TRBD2 (5 bases each). With 5 bases removed from V and 4 bases from J, the gap between germline ends came to 13 bases. Germline CDR1 is SGHDT and CDR2 is YYEEEE. This CDR3 comprises 13 residues. The DNA of the CDR3 is TGTGCCAGCAGGGGGACGGATGCTTACGAGCAGTACGTC. It encodes CASRGTDAYEQYV.

This clonotype was counted many times. The chain couples TRBV4-2 to TRBJ1-1; D is unclear. Trimming removed 4 bases at V and 3 bases at J, with 9 bases between. Germline CDR1 and CDR2: LGHNA and YNFKEQ. This CDR3 spans 13 amino acids. CDR3 sequence: CASSPGRDTEAFF. For the CDR3, the DNA is TGTGCCAGCAGCCCTGGGAGGGACACTGAAGCTTTCTTT.